This is a list of T cell receptor beta chains from one sample in a study of graft-versus-host responses after intestinal transplantation. The assay was immunoSEQ multiplex PCR, and TCRdb's table has in-frame clones only and misses some. This sample has 99,000 or so clones; about 84% occur once, and the top ten carry over 1.1%. The input for sequencing was PBMCs, taken 255 days after intestinal transplant. These receptors originate from a human patient who received an intestinal transplant, so some T cells may come from the graft donor. CDR3s include the opening cysteine and the closing phenylalanine or tryptophan. A D gene is named only where the DNA matches it firmly. Not all rows give a size; the values are once, few, many and, for expanded clones, a class.

cdr3_length clone_size j_call d_call v_call cdr3_aa cdr3_nt
15 NA TRBJ1-1 NA TRBV30 CAWSGTRRGTTEAFF TGTGCCTGGAGTGGGACGCGAAGGGGGACCACTGAAGCTTTCTTT
13 NA TRBJ2-2 NA TRBV7-2 CASSLAEPRELFF TGTGCCAGCAGCTTAGCGGAACCCAGGGAGCTGTTTTTT
13 NA TRBJ1-5 NA TRBV28 CASSLTGNQPQHF TGTGCCAGCAGTCTCACAGGGAATCAGCCCCAGCATTTT
13 NA TRBJ1-2 NA TRBV5-6 CASSLTGHYGYTF TGTGCCAGCAGCTTGACAGGGCACTATGGCTACACCTTC
17 NA TRBJ2-1 NA TRBV2 CASTPPRDGTRRNEQFF TGTGCCAGCACCCCACCCCGCGACGGGACCCGACGCAATGAGCAGTTCTTC
13 NA TRBJ1-2 NA TRBV5-6 CASSLGSSYGYTF TGTGCCAGCAGCTTGGGGTCGTCCTATGGCTACACCTTC
14 NA TRBJ2-7 NA TRBV10-3 CAISESMGAREQYF TGTGCCATCAGTGAGTCGATGGGGGCAAGGGAGCAGTACTTC
15 few TRBJ2-7 TRBD1 TRBV5-1 CASSTAGTALYEQYF TGCGCCAGCAGCACCGCCGGGACAGCCTTATACGAGCAGTACTTC
14 NA TRBJ1-1 TRBD1 TRBV6-5 CASKRQGIYTEAFF TGTGCCAGCAAACGACAGGGGATTTACACTGAAGCTTTCTTT
13 once TRBJ2-2 NA TRBV11-3 CASSLGDTGELFF TGTGCCAGCAGCTTAGGGGACACCGGGGAGCTGTTTTTT
15 NA TRBJ2-1 NA TRBV18 CASSPPKGVGNEQFF TGTGCCAGCTCACCACCGAAGGGAGTGGGAAATGAGCAGTTCTTC
13 NA TRBJ1-1 NA TRBV28 CASRPGPGTEAFF TGTGCCAGCAGACCCGGCCCGGGGACTGAAGCTTTCTTT
15 NA TRBJ1-2 TRBD1 TRBV7-2 CASSLPRTGDYGYTF TGTGCCAGCAGCTTACCCCGGACAGGGGATTATGGCTACACCTTC
15 NA TRBJ2-7 NA TRBV11-2 CASSLGDRSLFEQYF TGTGCCAGCAGCTTGGGAGACAGGTCATTGTTCGAGCAGTACTTC
15 NA TRBJ2-1 TRBD1 TRBV2 CASSERGRLYNEQFF TGTGCCAGCAGTGAAAGGGGGCGACTGTACAATGAGCAGTTCTTC
14 NA TRBJ1-2 TRBD1 TRBV19 CASTAQGANYGYTF TGTGCCAGTACCGCACAGGGGGCAAACTATGGCTACACCTTC
13 once TRBJ2-7 TRBD1 TRBV15 CATAQGAAYEQYF TGTGCCACCGCCCAGGGGGCGGCCTACGAGCAGTACTTC
16 NA TRBJ1-5 NA TRBV5-4 CASSLNKVQGRVTQHF TGTGCCAGCAGCTTGAACAAAGTACAGGGAAGGGTTACCCAGCATTTT
12 NA TRBJ2-7 NA TRBV6-6 CASSPGAGEQYF TGTGCCAGCAGCCCGGGGGCGGGTGAGCAGTACTTC
12 NA TRBJ1-1 NA TRBV2 CASIGARTEAFF TGTGCCAGCATAGGGGCCCGAACTGAAGCTTTCTTT
18 NA TRBJ2-6 NA TRBV1 CTSRNMSLCTSRANVLTF TGCACCAGCAGGAACATGAGTTTGTGCACAAGTCGGGCCAACGTCCTGACTTTC
16 NA TRBJ2-7 NA TRBV4-1 CASSQDRGGVPYEQYF TGCGCCAGCAGCCAAGATAGGGGGGGAGTCCCCTACGAGCAGTACTTC
12 NA TRBJ1-2 NA TRBV10-3 CAISESWSGYTF TGTGCCATCAGTGAGTCCTGGTCTGGCTACACCTTC